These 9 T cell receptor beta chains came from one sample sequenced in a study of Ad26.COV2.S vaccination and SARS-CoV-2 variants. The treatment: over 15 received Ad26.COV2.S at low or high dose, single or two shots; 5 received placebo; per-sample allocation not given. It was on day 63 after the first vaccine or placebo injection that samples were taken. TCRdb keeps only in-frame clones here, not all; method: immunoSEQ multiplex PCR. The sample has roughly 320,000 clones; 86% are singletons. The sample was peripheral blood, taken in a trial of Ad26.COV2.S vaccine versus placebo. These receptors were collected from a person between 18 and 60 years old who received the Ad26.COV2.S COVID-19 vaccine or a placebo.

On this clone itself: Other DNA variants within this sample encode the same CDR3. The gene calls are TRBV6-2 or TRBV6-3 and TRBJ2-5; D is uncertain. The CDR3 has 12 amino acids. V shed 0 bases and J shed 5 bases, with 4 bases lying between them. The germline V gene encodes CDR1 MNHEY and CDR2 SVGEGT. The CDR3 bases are TGTGCCAGCAGTTACTCGAGGGAGACCCAGTACTTC. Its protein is CASSYSRETQYF.

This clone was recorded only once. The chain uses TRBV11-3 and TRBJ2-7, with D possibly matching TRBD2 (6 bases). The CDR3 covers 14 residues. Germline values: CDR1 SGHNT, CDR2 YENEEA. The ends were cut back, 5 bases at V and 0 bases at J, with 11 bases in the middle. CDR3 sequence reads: CASSRGGSSYEQYF. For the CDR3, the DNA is TGTGCCAGCAGCCGAGGAGGGAGCTCCTACGAGCAGTACTTC. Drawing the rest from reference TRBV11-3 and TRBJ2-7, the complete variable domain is EAGVVQSPRYKIIEKKQPVAFWCNPISGHNTLYWYLQNLGQGPELLIRYENEEAVDDSQLPKDRFSAERLKGVDSTLKIQPAELGDSAVYLCASSRGGSSYEQYFGPGTRLTVT.

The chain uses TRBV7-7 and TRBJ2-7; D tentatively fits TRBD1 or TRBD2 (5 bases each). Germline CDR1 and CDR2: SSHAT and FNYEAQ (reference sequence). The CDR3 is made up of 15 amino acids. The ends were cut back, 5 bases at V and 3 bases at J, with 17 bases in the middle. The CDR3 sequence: CASSPGTGSFYEQYF. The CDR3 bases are TGTGCCAGCAGCCCAGGGACCGGAAGTTTCTACGAGCAGTACTTC.

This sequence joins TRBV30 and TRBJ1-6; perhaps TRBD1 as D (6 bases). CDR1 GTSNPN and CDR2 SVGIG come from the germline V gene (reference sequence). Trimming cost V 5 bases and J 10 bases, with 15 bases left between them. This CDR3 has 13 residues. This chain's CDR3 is CAWEGVLGSPLHF. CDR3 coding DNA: TGTGCCTGGGAGGGGGTGCTTGGGTCACCCCTCCACTTT.

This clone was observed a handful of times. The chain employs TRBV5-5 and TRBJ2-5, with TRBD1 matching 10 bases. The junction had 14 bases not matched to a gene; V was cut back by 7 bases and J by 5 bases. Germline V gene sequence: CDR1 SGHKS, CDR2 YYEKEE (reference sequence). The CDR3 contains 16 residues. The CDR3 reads CASEIRDRGPRETQYF. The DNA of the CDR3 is TGTGCCAGCGAAATCCGGGACAGGGGCCCCCGGGAGACCCAGTACTTC.

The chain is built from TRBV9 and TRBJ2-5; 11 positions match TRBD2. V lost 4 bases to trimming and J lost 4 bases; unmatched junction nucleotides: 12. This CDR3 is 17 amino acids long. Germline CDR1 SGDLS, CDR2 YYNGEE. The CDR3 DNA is TGTGCCAGCAGCCCCCGTCTTAGCGGGGGGGCCGCAGAGACCCAGTACTTC. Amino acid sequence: CASSPRLSGGAAETQYF.

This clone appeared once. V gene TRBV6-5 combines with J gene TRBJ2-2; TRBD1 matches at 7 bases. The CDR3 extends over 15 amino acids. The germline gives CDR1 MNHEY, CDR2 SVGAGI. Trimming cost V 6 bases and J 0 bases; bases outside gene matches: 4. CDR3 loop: CASRTGTANTGELFF. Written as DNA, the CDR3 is TGTGCCAGCAGAACCGGGACAGCGAACACCGGGGAGCTGTTTTTT.

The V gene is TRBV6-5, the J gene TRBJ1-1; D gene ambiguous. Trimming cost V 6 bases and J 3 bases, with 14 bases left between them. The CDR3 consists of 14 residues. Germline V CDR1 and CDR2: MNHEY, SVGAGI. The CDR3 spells CASSLARADTEAFF. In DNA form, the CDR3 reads TGTGCCAGCAGCCTGGCGAGGGCCGACACTGAAGCTTTCTTT.

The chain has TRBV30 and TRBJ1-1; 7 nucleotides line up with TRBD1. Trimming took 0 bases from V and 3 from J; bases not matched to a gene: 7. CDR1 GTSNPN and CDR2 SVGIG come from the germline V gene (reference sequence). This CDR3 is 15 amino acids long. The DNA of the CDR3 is TGTGCCTGGAGTGTACGTTCGACAGGGTACACTGAAGCTTTCTTT. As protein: CAWSVRSTGYTEAFF.